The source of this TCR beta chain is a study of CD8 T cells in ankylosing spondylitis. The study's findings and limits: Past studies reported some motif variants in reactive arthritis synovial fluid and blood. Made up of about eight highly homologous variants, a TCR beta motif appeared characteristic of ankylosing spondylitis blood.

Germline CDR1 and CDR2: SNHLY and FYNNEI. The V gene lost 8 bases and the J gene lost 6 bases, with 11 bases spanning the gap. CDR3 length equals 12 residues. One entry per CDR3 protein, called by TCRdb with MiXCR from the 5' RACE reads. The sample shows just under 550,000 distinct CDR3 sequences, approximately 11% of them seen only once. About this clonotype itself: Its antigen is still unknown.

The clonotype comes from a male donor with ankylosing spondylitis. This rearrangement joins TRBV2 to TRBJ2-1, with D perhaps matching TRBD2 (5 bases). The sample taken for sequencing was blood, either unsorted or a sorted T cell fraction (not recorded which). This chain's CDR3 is CASLRSGNEQFF. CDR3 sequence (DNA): TGTGCCAGCCTGAGGAGCGGCAATGAGCAGTTCTTC.